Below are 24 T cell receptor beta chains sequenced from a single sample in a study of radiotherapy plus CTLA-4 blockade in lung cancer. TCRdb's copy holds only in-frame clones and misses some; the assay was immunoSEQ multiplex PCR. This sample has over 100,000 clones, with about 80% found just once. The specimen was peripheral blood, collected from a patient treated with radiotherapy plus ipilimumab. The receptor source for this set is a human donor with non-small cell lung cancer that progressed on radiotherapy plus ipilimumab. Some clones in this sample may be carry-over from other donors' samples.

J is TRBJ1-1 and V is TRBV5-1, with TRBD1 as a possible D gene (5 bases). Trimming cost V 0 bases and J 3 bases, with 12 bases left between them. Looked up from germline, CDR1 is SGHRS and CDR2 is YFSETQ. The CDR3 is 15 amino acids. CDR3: CASSLAPEGYTEAFF. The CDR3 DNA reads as TGCGCCAGCAGCTTGGCACCCGAGGGGTACACTGAAGCTTTCTTT.

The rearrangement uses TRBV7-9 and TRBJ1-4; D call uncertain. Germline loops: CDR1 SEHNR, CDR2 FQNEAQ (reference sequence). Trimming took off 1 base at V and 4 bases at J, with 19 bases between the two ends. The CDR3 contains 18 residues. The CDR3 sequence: CASSLGVTPTLFNEKLFF. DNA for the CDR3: TGTGCCAGCAGCTTAGGAGTGACACCCACCTTATTTAATGAAAAACTGTTTTTT.

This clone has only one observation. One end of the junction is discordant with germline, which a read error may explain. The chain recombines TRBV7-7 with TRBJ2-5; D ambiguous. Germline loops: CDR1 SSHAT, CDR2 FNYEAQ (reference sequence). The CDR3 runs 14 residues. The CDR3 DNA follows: TGTGCTAGCAGCTTAGCACCCGCCATTGAGACCCAGTACTTC. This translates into CASSLAPAIETQYF. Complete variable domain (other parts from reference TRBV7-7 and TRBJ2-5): GAGVSQSPRYKVTKRGQDVTLRCDPISSHATLYWYQQALGQGPEFLTYFNYEAQPDKSGLPSDRFSAERPEGSISTLTIQRTEQRDSAMYRCASSLAPAIETQYFGPGTRLLVL.

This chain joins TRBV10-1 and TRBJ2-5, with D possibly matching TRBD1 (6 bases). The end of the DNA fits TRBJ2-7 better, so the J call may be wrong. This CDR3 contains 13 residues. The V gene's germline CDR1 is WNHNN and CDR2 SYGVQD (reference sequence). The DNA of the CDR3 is TGCGCCAGCAGTGAAGGGACACTTTACGAGCAGTACTTC. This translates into CASSEGTLYEQYF.

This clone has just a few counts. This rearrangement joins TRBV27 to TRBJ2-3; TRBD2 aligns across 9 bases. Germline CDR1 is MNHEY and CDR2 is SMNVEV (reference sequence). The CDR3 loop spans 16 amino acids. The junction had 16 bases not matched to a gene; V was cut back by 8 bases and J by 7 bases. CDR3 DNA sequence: TGTGCCAGCGGGGATAGTCCGGGCGGGGGGGCGAATACGCAGTATTTT. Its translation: CASGDSPGGGANTQYF.

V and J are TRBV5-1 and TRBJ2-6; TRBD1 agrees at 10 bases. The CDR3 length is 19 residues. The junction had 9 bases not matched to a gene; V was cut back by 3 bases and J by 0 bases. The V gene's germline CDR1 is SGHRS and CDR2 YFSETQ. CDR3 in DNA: TGCGCCAGCAGCTCACATGACAGGGGGCCTCTCTCTGGGGCCAACGTCCTGACTTTC. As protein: CASSSHDRGPLSGANVLTF.

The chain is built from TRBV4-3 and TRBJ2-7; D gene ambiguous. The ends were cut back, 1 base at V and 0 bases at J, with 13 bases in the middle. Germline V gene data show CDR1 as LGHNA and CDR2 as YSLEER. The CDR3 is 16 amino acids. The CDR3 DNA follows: TGCGCCAGCAGCCAAGGCGTCTTCCCGAGCTCCTACGAGCAGTACTTC. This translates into CASSQGVFPSSYEQYF.

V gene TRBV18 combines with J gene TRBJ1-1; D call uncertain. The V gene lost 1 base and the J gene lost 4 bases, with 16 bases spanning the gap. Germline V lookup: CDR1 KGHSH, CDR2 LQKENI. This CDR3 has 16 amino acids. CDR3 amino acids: CASSPLTPGIGTEAFF. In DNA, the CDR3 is TGTGCCAGCTCACCACTCACCCCGGGGATTGGCACTGAAGCTTTCTTT.

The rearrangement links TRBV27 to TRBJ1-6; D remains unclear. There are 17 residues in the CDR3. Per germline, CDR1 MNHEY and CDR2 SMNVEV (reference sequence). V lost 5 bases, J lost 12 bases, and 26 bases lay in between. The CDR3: CASSPTFWGERRLPLHF. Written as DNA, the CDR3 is TGTGCCAGCAGTCCCACGTTTTGGGGAGAACGGCGGTTACCCCTCCACTTT.

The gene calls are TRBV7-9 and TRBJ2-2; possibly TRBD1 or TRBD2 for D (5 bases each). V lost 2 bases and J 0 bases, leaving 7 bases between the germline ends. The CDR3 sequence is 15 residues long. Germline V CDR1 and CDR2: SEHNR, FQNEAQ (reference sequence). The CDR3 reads CASSLMGANTGELFF. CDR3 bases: TGTGCCAGCAGCTTAATGGGGGCGAACACCGGGGAGCTGTTTTTT.

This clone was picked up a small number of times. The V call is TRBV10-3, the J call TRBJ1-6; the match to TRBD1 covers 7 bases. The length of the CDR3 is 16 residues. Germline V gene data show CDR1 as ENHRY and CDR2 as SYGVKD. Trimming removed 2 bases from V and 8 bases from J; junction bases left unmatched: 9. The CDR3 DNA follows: TGTGCCATCAGTGAGACAGAGACAGGGATTGATTCACCCCTCCACTTT. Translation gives CAISETETGIDSPLHF.

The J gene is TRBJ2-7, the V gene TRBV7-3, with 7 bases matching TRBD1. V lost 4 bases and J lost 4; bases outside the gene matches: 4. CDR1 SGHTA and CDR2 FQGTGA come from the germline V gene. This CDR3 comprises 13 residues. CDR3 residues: CASSSTGAYEQYF. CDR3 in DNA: TGTGCCAGCAGCTCCACAGGGGCTTACGAGCAGTACTTC. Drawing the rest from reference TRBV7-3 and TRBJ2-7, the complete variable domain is GAGVSQTPSNKVTEKGKYVELRCDPISGHTALYWYRQSLGQGPEFLIYFQGTGAADDSGLPNDRFFAVRPEGSVSTLKIQRTERGDSAVYLCASSSTGAYEQYFGPGTRLTVT.

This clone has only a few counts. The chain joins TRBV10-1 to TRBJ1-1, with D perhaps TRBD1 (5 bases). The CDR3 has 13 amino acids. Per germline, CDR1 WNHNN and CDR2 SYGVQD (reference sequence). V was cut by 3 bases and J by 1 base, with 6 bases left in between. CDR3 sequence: CASSDGGNTEAFF. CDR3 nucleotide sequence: TGCGCCAGCAGTGATGGGGGGAACACTGAAGCTTTCTTT.

CDR3 protein: CASSPGRATDTQYF. CDR3 coding DNA: TGTGCCAGCAGCCCTGGGAGGGCCACAGATACGCAGTATTTT. This rearrangement joins TRBV7-3 to TRBJ2-3; 7 bases map to TRBD2. Germline V gene lookup returns CDR1 SGHTA and CDR2 FQGTGA. This CDR3 has 14 amino acids. The ends lost 5 bases at V and 2 bases at J; junction bases unmatched: 4. Looking up the rest from reference TRBV7-3 and TRBJ2-3 gives the full variable domain: GAGVSQTPSNKVTEKGKYVELRCDPISGHTALYWYRQSLGQGPEFLIYFQGTGAADDSGLPNDRFFAVRPEGSVSTLKIQRTERGDSAVYLCASSPGRATDTQYFGPGTRLTVL.

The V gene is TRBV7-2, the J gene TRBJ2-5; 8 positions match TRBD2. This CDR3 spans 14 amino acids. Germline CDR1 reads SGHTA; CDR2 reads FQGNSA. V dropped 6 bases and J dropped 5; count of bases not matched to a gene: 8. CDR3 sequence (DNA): TGTGCCAGCAGTTTCGGGGGGGCCTTGGAGACCCAGTACTTC. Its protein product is CASSFGGALETQYF. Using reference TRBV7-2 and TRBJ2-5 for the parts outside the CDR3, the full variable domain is GAGVSQSPSNKVTEKGKDVELRCDPISGHTALYWYRQSLGQGLEFLIYFQGNSAPDKSGLPSDRFSAERTGGSVSTLTIQRTQQEDSAVYLCASSFGGALETQYFGPGTRLLVL.

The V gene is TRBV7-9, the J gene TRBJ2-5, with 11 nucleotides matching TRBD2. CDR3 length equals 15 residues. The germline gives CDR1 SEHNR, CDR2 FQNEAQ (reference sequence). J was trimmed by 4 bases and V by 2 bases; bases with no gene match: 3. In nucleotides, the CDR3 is TGTGCCAGCAGCTTAAATAGCGGGGGGGCAGAGACCCAGTACTTC. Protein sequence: CASSLNSGGAETQYF.

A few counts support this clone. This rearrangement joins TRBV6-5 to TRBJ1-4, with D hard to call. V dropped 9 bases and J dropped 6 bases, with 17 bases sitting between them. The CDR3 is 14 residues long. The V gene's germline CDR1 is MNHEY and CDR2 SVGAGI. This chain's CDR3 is CASWTGGGYEKLFF. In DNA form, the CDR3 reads TGTGCCAGTTGGACGGGAGGTGGTTATGAAAAACTGTTTTTT.

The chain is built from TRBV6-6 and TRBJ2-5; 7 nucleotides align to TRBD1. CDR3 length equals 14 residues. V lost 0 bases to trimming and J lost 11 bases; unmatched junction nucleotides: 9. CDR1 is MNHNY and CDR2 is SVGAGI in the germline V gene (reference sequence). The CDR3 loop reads CASSYSETGVEQYF. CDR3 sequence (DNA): TGTGCCAGCAGTTACTCGGAAACAGGGGTTGAGCAGTACTTC.

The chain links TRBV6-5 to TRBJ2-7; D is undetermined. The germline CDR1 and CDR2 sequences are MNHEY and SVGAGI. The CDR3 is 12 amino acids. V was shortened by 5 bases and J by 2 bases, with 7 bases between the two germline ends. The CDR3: CASSPVAYEQYF. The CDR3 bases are TGTGCCAGCAGTCCGGTCGCCTACGAGCAGTACTTC.

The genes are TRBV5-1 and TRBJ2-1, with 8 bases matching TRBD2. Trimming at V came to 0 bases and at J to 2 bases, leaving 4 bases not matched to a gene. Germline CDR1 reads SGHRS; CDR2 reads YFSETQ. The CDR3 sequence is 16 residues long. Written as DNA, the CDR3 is TGCGCCAGCAGCTTGGTGGCGGGGGGACCCTACAATGAGCAGTTCTTC. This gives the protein CASSLVAGGPYNEQFF.

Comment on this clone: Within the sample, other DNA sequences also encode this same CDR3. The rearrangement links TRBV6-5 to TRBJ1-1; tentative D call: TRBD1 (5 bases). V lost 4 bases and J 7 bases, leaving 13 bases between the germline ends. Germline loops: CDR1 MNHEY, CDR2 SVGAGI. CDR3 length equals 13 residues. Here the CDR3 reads CASSFPGLSEAFF. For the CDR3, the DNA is TGTGCCAGCAGTTTCCCGGGACTGAGTGAAGCTTTCTTT.

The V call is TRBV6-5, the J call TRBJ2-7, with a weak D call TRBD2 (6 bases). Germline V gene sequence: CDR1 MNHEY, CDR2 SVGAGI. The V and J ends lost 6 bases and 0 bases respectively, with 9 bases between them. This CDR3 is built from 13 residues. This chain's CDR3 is CASRRGGSYEQYF. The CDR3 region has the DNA TGTGCCAGCAGGCGGGGTGGCTCCTACGAGCAGTACTTC.

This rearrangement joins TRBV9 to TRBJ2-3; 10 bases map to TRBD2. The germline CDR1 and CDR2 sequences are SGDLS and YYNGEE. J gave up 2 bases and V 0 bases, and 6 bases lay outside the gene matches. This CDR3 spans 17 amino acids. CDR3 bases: TGTGCCAGCAGCGTAGTGTCTAGCGGGGGCTCCACAGATACGCAGTATTTT. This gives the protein CASSVVSSGGSTDTQYF. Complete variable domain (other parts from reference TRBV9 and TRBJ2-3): DSGVTQTPKHLITATGQRVTLRCSPRSGDLSVYWYQQSLDQGLQFLIQYYNGEERAKGNILERFSAQQFPDLHSELNLSSLELGDSALYFCASSVVSSGGSTDTQYFGPGTRLTVL.

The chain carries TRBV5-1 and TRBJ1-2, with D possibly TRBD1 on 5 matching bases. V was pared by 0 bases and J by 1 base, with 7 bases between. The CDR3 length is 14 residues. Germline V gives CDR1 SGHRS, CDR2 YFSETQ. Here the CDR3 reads CASSLGQINYGYTF. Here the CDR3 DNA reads TGCGCCAGCAGCTTGGGACAGATTAACTATGGCTACACCTTC.